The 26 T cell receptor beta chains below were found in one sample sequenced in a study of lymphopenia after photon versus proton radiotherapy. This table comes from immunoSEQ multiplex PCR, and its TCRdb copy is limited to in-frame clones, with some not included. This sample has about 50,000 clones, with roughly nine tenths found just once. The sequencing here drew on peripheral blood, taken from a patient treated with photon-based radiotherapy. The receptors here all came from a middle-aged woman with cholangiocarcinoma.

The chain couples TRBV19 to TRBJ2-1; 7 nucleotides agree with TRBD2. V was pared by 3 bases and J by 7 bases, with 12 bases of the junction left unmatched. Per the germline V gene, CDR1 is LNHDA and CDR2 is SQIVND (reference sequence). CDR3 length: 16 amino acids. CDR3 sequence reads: CASSISGGRAWNEQFF. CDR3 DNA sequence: TGTGCCAGTAGTATTAGTGGGGGGAGGGCGTGGAATGAGCAGTTCTTC.

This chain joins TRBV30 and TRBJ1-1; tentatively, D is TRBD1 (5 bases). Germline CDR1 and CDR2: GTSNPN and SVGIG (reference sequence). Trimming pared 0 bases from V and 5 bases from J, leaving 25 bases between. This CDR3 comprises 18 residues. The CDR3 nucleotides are TGTGCCTGGAGTGTATCCCATTCTAGGCGGCAGGGCCGAACTGAAGCTTTCTTT. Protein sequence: CAWSVSHSRRQGRTEAFF. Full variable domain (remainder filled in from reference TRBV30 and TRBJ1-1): SQTIHQWPATLVQPVGSPLSLECTVEGTSNPNLYWYRQAAGRGLQLLFYSVGIGQISSEVPQNLSASRPQDRQFILSSKKLLLSDSGFYLCAWSVSHSRRQGRTEAFFGQGTRLTVV.

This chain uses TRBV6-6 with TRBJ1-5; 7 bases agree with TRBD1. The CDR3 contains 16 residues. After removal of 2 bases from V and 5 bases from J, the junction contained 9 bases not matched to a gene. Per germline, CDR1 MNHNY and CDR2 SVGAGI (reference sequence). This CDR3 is CASSYQGEGNHQPQHF. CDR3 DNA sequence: TGTGCCAGCAGTTACCAGGGGGAAGGGAACCATCAGCCCCAGCATTTT.

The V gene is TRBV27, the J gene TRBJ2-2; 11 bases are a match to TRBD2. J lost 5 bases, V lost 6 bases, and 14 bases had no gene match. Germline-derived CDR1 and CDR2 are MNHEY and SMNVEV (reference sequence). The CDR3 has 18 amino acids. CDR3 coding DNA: TGTGCCAGCAGCCTGGGACTAGCGGACACCTTGAGAACCGGGGAGCTGTTTTTT. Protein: CASSLGLADTLRTGELFF.

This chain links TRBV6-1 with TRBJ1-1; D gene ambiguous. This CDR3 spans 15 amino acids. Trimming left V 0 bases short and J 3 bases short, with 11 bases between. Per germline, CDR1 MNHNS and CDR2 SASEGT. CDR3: CASSEAPGLDTEAFF. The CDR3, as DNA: TGTGCCAGCAGTGAAGCGCCCGGGTTGGACACTGAAGCTTTCTTT.

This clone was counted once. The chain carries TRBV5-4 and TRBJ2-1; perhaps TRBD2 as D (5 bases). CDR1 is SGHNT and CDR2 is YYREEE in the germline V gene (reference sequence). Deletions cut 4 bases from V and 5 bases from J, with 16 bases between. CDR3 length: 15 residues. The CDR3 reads CASSAPRGLHNEQFF. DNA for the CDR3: TGTGCCAGCAGCGCTCCCCGCGGACTCCACAATGAGCAGTTCTTC.

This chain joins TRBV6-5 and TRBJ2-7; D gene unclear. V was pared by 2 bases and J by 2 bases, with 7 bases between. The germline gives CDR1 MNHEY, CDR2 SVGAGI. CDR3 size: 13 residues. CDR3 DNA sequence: TGTGCCAGCAGTTACGGAAAAACCTACGAGCAGTACTTC. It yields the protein CASSYGKTYEQYF.

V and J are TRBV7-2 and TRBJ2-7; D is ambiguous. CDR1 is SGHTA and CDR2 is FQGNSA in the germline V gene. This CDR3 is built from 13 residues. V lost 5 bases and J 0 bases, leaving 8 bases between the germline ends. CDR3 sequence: CASSPPGSYEQYF. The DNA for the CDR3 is TGTGCCAGCAGCCCCCCGGGCTCCTACGAGCAGTACTTC.

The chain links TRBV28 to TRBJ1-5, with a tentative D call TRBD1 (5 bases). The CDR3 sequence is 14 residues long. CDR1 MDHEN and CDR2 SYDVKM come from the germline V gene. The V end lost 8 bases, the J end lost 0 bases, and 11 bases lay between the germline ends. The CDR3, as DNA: TGTGCCAGCCGTCGACAGTTTAGCAATCAGCCCCAGCATTTT. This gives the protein CASRRQFSNQPQHF.

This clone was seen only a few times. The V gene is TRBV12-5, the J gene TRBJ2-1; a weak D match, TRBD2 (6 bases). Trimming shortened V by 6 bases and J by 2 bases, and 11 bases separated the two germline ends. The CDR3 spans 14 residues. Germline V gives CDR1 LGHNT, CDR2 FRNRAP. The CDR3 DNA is TGTGCTAGTGGCCTGGGGGAGGCCTACAATGAGCAGTTCTTC. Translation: CASGLGEAYNEQFF.

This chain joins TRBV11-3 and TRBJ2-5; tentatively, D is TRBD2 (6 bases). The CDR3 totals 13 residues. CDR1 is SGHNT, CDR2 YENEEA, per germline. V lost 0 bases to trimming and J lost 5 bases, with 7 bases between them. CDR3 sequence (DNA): TGTGCCAGCAGCTTAGATCGGGGGGAGACCCAGTACTTC. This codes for CASSLDRGETQYF. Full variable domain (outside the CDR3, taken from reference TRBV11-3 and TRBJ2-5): EAGVVQSPRYKIIEKKQPVAFWCNPISGHNTLYWYLQNLGQGPELLIRYENEEAVDDSQLPKDRFSAERLKGVDSTLKIQPAELGDSAVYLCASSLDRGETQYFGPGTRLLVL.

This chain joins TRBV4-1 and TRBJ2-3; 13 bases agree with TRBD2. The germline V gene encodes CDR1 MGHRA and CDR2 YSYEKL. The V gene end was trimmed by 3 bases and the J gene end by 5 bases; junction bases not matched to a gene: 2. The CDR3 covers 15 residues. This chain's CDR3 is CASSHRTSGGDTQYF. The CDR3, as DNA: TGCGCCAGCAGCCACCGGACTAGCGGGGGAGATACGCAGTATTTT.

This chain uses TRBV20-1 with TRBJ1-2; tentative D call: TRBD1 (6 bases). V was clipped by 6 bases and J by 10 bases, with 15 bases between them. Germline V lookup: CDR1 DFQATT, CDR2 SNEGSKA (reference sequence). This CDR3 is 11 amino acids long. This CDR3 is CSALGGLLYTF. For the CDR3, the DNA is TGCAGTGCACTGGGGGGCCTTCTCTACACCTTC.

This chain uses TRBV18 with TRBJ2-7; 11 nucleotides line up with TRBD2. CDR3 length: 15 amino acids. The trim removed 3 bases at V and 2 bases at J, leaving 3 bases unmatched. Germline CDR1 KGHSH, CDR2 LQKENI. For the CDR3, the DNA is TGTGCCAGCTCACCCGGGACTAGCGGTACCTACGAGCAGTACTTC. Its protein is CASSPGTSGTYEQYF. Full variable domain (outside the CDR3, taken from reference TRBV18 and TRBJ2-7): NAGVMQNPRHLVRRRGQEARLRCSPMKGHSHVYWYRQLPEEGLKFMVYLQKENIIDESGMPKERFSAEFPKEGPSILRIQQVVRGDSAAYFCASSPGTSGTYEQYFGPGTRLTVT.

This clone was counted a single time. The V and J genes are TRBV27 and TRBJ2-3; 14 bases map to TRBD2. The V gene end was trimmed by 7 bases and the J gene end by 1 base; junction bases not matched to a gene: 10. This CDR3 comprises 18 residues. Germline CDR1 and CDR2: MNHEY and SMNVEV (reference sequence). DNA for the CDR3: TGTGCCAGCACCCCGGGACTAGCGGGAGTGATCGGCACAGATACGCAGTATTTT. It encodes CASTPGLAGVIGTDTQYF.

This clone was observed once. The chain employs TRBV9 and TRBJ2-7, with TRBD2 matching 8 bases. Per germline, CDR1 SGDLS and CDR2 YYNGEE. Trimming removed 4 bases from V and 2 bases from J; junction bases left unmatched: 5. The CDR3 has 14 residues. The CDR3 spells CASSLSGLAYEQYF. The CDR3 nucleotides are TGTGCCAGCAGCCTTTCGGGACTAGCCTACGAGCAGTACTTC.

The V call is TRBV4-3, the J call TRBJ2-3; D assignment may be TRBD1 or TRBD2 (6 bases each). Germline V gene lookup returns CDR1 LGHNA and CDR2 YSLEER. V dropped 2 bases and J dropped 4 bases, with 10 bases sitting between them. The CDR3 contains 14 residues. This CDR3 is CASSQKGGSDTQYF. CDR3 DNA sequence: TGCGCCAGCAGCCAAAAGGGGGGCTCAGATACGCAGTATTTT.

The CDR3 spells CASSPSGQGRGRAFF. The CDR3 nucleotides read TGTGCCAGCAGCCCTTCGGGACAGGGTCGAGGTCGAGCTTTCTTT. The chain joins TRBV11-2 to TRBJ1-1, with 9 nucleotides matching TRBD1. The germline gives CDR1 SGHAT, CDR2 FQNNGV. The V segment lost 5 bases and the J segment 10 bases; nucleotides outside the gene matches: 14. There are 15 residues in the CDR3.

CDR3 protein: CASMRNTEAFF. CDR3 nucleotides: TGTGCCAGCATGCGGAACACTGAAGCTTTCTTT. The V gene is TRBV28, the J gene TRBJ1-1, with D unresolved. CDR3 length equals 11 residues. V was pared by 7 bases and J by 1 base, with 4 bases between. Per germline, CDR1 MDHEN and CDR2 SYDVKM.

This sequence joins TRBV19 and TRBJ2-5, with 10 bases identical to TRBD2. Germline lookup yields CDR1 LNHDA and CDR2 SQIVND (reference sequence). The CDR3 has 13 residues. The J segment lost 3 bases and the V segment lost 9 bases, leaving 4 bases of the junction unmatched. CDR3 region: CASALAGEETQYF. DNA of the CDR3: TGTGCCAGCGCCCTAGCGGGGGAAGAGACCCAGTACTTC.

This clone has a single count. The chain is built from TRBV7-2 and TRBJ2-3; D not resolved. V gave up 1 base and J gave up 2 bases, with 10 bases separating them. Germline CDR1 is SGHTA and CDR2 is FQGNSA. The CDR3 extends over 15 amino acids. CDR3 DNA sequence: TGTGCCAGCAGCTTAGACCTATCGAACACAGATACGCAGTATTTT. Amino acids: CASSLDLSNTDTQYF.

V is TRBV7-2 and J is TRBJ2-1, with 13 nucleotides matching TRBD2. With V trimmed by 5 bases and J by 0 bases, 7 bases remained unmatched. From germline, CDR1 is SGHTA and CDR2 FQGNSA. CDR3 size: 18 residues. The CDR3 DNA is TGTGCCAGCAGCACGGGACTAGCGGGAAGGAGCTCCTACAATGAGCAGTTCTTC. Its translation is CASSTGLAGRSSYNEQFF.

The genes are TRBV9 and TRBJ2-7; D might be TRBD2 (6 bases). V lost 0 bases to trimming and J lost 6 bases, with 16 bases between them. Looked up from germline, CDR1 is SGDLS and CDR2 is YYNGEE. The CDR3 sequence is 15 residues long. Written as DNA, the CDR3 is TGTGCCAGCAGCGTAGGCATCTTGGCGGGGAGCGAGCAGTACTTC. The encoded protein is CASSVGILAGSEQYF.

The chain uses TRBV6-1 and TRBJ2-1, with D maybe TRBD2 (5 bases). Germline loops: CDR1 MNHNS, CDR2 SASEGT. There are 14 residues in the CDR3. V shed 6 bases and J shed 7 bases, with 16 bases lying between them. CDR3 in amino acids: CASRPSRTQNEQFF. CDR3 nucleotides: TGTGCCAGCAGGCCATCCCGGACTCAAAATGAGCAGTTCTTC.

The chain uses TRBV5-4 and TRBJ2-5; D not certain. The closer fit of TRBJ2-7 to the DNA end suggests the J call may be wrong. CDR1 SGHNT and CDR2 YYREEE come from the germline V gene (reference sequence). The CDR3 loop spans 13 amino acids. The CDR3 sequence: CASSSPSSYEQYF. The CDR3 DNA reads TGTGCCAGCAGCTCCCCTAGCTCCTACGAGCAGTACTTC.

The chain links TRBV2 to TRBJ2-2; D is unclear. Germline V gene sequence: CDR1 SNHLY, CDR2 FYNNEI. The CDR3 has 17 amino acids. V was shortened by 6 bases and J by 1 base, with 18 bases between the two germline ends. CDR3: CASRGSQIRLNTGELFF. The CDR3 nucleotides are TGTGCCAGCAGGGGCTCTCAAATCCGATTGAACACCGGGGAGCTGTTTTTT. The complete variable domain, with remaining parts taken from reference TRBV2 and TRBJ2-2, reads EPEVTQTPSHQVTQMGQEVILRCVPISNHLYFYWYRQILGQKVEFLVSFYNNEISEKSEIFDDQFSVERPDGSNFTLKIRSTKLEDSAMYFCASRGSQIRLNTGELFFGEGSRLTVL.